Shown below are 6 T cell receptor beta chains from a single sample sequenced in a study of blood T cells in healthy people across ages. With a J-beta primer mix and a sample-barcoded 5' primer, a second PCR ran about 6 to 11 cycles. Each CDR3 protein is one row after TCRdb ran MiXCR on the 5' RACE reads. The table has 800,000 or so distinct CDR3 sequences, 25% seen once. The same data also went into a second study, on T cells of mothers and their children.

Sequencing input: blood. These receptors were obtained from a boy between 10 and 17 years old in good health.

This clonotype was seen once. DNA for the CDR3: TGTGCCAGCAGTGAATGGCGGGGAGACGAGCAGTACTTC. This translates into CASSEWRGDEQYF. The chain has TRBV25-1 and TRBJ2-7; D may be TRBD2 (6 bases). The CDR3 spans 13 residues. Germline lookup yields CDR1 MGHDK and CDR2 SYGVNS. The V end was cut by 1 base, the J end by 5 bases, with 9 bases between.

The V and J genes are TRBV18 and TRBJ2-7; D is perhaps TRBD2 (6 bases). The ends were cut back, 4 bases at V and 3 bases at J, with 19 bases in the middle. The germline CDR1 and CDR2 sequences are KGHSH and LQKENI. This CDR3 comprises 16 residues. The CDR3 DNA reads TGTGCCAGCTCACTAGTCCCCGGGACTCCCGGCTACGAGCAGTACTTC. As protein: CASSLVPGTPGYEQYF.

The chain is built from TRBV19 and TRBJ2-5; 7 bases match TRBD1. The DNA end is more similar to TRBJ2-1, so the J call may be wrong. The CDR3 covers 15 residues. Germline CDR1 and CDR2: LNHDA and SQIVND (reference sequence). For the CDR3, the DNA is TGTGCCAGTAGTATTGTTGGGACAGAATTCGCTGAGCAGTTCTTC. This gives the protein CASSIVGTEFAEQFF.

The table lists this clonotype with a few counts. The V call is TRBV12-3 or TRBV12-4, the J call TRBJ2-5; a possible D gene is TRBD2 (5 bases). Judging by the DNA end, TRBJ2-1 fits better; the J call may be wrong. CDR3 length: 13 amino acids. DNA for the CDR3: TGTGCCAGCAGTTTAGTCCAGGACTCAGAGCAGTTCTTC. Translating gives CASSLVQDSEQFF.

This clonotype has more than one count but fewer than ten. The chain couples TRBV7-9 to TRBJ1-3; 9 bases line up with TRBD1. Germline trimming cut 1 base from V and 6 bases from J; bases unmatched to any gene: 4. In germline, CDR1 is SEHNR, CDR2 FQNEAQ (reference sequence). The CDR3 has 15 residues. Written as DNA, the CDR3 is TGTGCCAGCAGCTTAGAGTGGACAGGGGAAAACACCATATATTTT. Protein sequence: CASSLEWTGENTIYF. Full variable domain (rest looked up from reference TRBV7-9 and TRBJ1-3): DTGVSQNPRHKITKRGQNVTFRCDPISEHNRLYWYRQTLGQGPEFLTYFQNEAQLEKSRLLSDRFSAERPKGSFSTLEIQRTEQGDSAMYLCASSLEWTGENTIYFGEGSWLTVV.

The rearrangement links TRBV2 to TRBJ2-1; the D call may be TRBD1 or TRBD2 (5 bases each). V lost 6 bases, J lost 0 bases, and 9 bases lay in between. From germline, CDR1 is SNHLY and CDR2 FYNNEI. CDR3 length: 14 amino acids. In DNA form, the CDR3 reads TGTGCCAGCAGGGGACGCCTCTCCTACAATGAGCAGTTCTTC. Amino acid sequence: CASRGRLSYNEQFF.